This T cell receptor beta chain came from a study of blood T cell repertoires in COVID-19. For the study at large: PBMCs, B-cell-depleted T cells, or T cells were the source of the cDNA or gDNA that made up the material.

As processed by the authors: Nucleated cell number was recorded as an estimate derived from reference gene primer amplification. TCRdb's table, derived via immunoSEQ multiplex PCR, lists solely in-frame clones and lacks some. That table supplies the V and J calls and clone size; D and trimming were determined from the DNA. The data show 150,000 to 170,000 clones, roughly 71% seen once. The CDR3 contains 15 residues. Germline values: CDR1 SNHLY, CDR2 FYNNEI. V lost 6 bases to trimming and J lost 2 bases; unmatched junction nucleotides: 6. The TCR was taken from an elderly woman with acute or convalescent COVID-19. The sample comprised peripheral blood. This sequence joins TRBV2 and TRBJ1-5; TRBD1 agrees at 8 bases. CDR3: CASSIQGAGNQPQHF. Here the CDR3 DNA reads TGTGCCAGCAGCATCCAGGGGGCAGGCAATCAGCCCCAGCATTTT.